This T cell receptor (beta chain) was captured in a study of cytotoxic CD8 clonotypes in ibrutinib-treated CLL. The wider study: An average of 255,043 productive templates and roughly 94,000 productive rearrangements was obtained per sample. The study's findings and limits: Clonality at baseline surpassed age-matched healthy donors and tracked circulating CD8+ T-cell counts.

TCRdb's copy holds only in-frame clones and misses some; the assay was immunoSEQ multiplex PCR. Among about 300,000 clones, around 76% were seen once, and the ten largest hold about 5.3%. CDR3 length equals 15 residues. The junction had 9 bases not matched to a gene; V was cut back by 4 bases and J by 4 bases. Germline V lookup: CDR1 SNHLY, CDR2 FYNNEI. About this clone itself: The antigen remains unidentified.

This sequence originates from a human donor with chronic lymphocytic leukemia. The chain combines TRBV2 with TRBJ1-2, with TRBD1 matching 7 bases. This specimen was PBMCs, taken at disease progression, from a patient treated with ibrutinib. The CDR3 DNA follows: TGTGCCAGCAGTGTAAGGGGTTCAGGGGGCTATGGCTACACCTTC. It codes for CASSVRGSGGYGYTF.